The source of this T cell receptor beta chain is a study of shared clonotypes between healthy human individuals. Study-wide results and caveats: The small donor group covered limited genetic and exposure diversity. Naive subsets, compared against memory subsets, generally had larger estimated richness values.

The CDR3 has 15 amino acids. The V gene end was trimmed by 0 bases and the J gene end by 6 bases; junction bases not matched to a gene: 4. Germline V lookup: CDR1 LGHNA, CDR2 YSLEER. Clones were sequenced by immunoSEQ multiplex PCR, and TCRdb holds only the in-frame ones, with some missing. Seen here are millions of clones, approximately 95% observed once, and the top ten hold more than 0.95%. As defined, naive CD8 cells were CD45RO-negative and positively selected for CCR7, with terminally differentiated effector memory CD45RA+ cells excluded. Every contributor of samples was a Caucasian grown-up residing in Nashville, Tennessee. Worth noting for this clone: Its matching antigen is unknown.

This receptor was identified in a man in his late teens or twenties in good health. The rearrangement joins TRBV4-3 to TRBJ2-7; 11 nucleotides match TRBD1. The sequencing input was naive CD8+ T cells sorted from blood. The CDR3 spells CASSQDWDRGSEQYF. CDR3 DNA sequence: TGCGCCAGCAGCCAAGATTGGGACAGGGGGTCCGAGCAGTACTTC.